The 23 T cell receptor beta chains below were found in one sample sequenced in a study of blood T cells in healthy people across ages. The authors ran a second PCR of roughly 6 to 12 cycles using a sample-barcoded 5' primer and a J-beta primer mix. TCRdb ran MiXCR on the 5' RACE reads and lists one entry per CDR3 protein. The sample lists 2 million or so distinct CDR3 sequences, around 50% occurring once. The source material was blood. The source of these receptors is a woman between 40 and 55 years old in good health.

The chain recombines TRBV7-2 with TRBJ1-3; D gene ambiguous. V gave up 1 base and J gave up 0 bases, with 10 bases separating them. The CDR3 spans 16 residues. Looked up from germline, CDR1 is SGHTA and CDR2 is FQGNSA. In nucleotides, the CDR3 is TGTGCCAGCAGCTTAGTGGGGTCTCCCTCTGGAAACACCATATATTTT. Its translation is CASSLVGSPSGNTIYF.

The chain is built from TRBV4-1 and TRBJ2-3, with TRBD2 matching over 11 bases. The trim removed 0 bases at V and 5 bases at J, leaving 10 bases unmatched. From germline, CDR1 is MGHRA and CDR2 YSYEKL. The CDR3 length is 18 residues. For the CDR3, the DNA is TGCGCCAGCAGCCAAGAGAGGATGGCTAGCGGGGGGAGAGATACGCAGTATTTT. Translating gives CASSQERMASGGRDTQYF.

The J gene is TRBJ2-6, the V gene TRBV7-2; D unresolved. The CDR3 has 16 amino acids. Trimming left V 5 bases short and J 2 bases short, with 13 bases between. Per the germline V gene, CDR1 is SGHTA and CDR2 is FQGNSA. For the CDR3, the DNA is TGTGCCAGCAGCCCGGGCCGATCCACTGGGGCCAACGTCCTGACTTTC. This translates into CASSPGRSTGANVLTF. Combining the CDR3 with reference TRBV7-2 and TRBJ2-6 gives the whole variable domain GAGVSQSPSNKVTEKGKDVELRCDPISGHTALYWYRQSLGQGLEFLIYFQGNSAPDKSGLPSDRFSAERTGGSVSTLTIQRTQQEDSAVYLCASSPGRSTGANVLTFGAGSRLTVL.

The rearrangement joins TRBV20-1 to TRBJ1-2; 8 nucleotides agree with TRBD1. Unmatched junction bases numbered 3, after V lost 0 bases and J lost 0 bases. Germline V gene sequence: CDR1 DFQATT, CDR2 SNEGSKA (reference sequence). The CDR3 spans 15 residues. CDR3 DNA: TGCAGTGCTAGAGATCGACAGGGGACTAACTATGGCTACACCTTC. The encoded protein is CSARDRQGTNYGYTF.

This chain links TRBV7-9 with TRBJ2-1, with D unresolved. Trimming removed 3 bases at V and 6 bases at J, with 12 bases between. The CDR3 is 14 residues long. Germline lookup yields CDR1 SEHNR and CDR2 FQNEAQ (reference sequence). CDR3 nucleotides: TGTGCCAGCAGCTTCAGCTTAGATCTCAATGAGCAGTTCTTC. As protein: CASSFSLDLNEQFF.

This clonotype appeared a single time. This chain connects TRBV6-6 to TRBJ1-4; D perhaps matches TRBD1 (6 bases). The germline V and J ends were trimmed by 7 bases and 8 bases, with 23 bases remaining between them. This CDR3 spans 16 amino acids. CDR1 and CDR2 from the germline V gene are MNHNY and SVGAGI (reference sequence). This CDR3 is CASTTIRARGGEKLFF. Written as DNA, the CDR3 is TGTGCCAGCACCACCATTCGAGCCAGGGGAGGGGAAAAACTGTTTTTT.

The rearrangement joins TRBV6-1 to TRBJ2-5; 9 bases are shared with TRBD2. The CDR3 is 15 amino acids. The V gene end was trimmed by 6 bases and the J gene end by 11 bases; junction bases not matched to a gene: 16. CDR1 MNHNS and CDR2 SASEGT come from the germline V gene. CDR3 nucleotides: TGTGCCAGCAGCCCCGGGGGGACTAGCCGCAATGAGCAGTACTTC. Its translation: CASSPGGTSRNEQYF.

This clonotype was observed a handful of times. J is TRBJ2-1 and V is TRBV18; TRBD1 or TRBD2 may be the D gene (5 bases each). The V end lost 1 base, the J end lost 10 bases, and 14 bases lay between the germline ends. Germline values: CDR1 KGHSH, CDR2 LQKENI. The CDR3 runs 14 residues. This CDR3 is CASSPRGTREEQFF. The CDR3 DNA follows: TGTGCCAGCTCACCACGTGGGACCAGGGAAGAGCAGTTCTTC.

This clonotype appeared a few times. The V gene is TRBV5-1, the J gene TRBJ2-3; D is uncertain. Trimming removed 6 bases from V and 9 bases from J, with 14 bases in between. From germline, CDR1 is SGHRS and CDR2 YFSETQ. The CDR3 totals 12 residues. The CDR3 coding sequence is TGCGCCAGCACCCAGACTGCCGACACGCAGTATTTT. Amino acids: CASTQTADTQYF.

The chain carries TRBV6-5 and TRBJ1-1; D not certain. The germline V gene has CDR1 MNHEY and CDR2 SVGAGI. V was pared by 0 bases and J by 1 base, with 9 bases between. CDR3 size: 15 residues. In nucleotides, the CDR3 is TGTGCCAGCAGTTACTCGACGACCAGGAACACTGAAGCTTTCTTT. This gives the protein CASSYSTTRNTEAFF.

V and J are TRBV12-3 or TRBV12-4 and TRBJ1-4, with D possibly matching TRBD1 (6 bases). The V and J ends lost 6 bases and 7 bases respectively, with 18 bases between them. The CDR3 covers 15 residues. The CDR3 DNA reads TGTGCCAGCAGCTCCGGGACAAACGTTGCTGAAAAACTGTTTTTT. Translating gives CASSSGTNVAEKLFF.

The chain recombines TRBV7-9 with TRBJ1-5; no firm D call. This CDR3 is 15 amino acids long. Trimming left V 4 bases short and J 3 bases short, with 13 bases between. In germline, CDR1 is SEHNR, CDR2 FQNEAQ (reference sequence). CDR3 sequence reads: CASSSAGRANQPQHF. The CDR3 DNA sequence: TGTGCCAGCAGCTCCGCCGGGCGGGCCAATCAGCCCCAGCATTTT.

The J gene is TRBJ2-3, the V gene TRBV7-8, with D unresolved. Per the germline V gene, CDR1 is SGHVS and CDR2 is FQNEAQ. This CDR3 is built from 15 residues. With 5 bases removed from V and 10 bases from J, the gap between germline ends came to 22 bases. The CDR3 loop is CASSPLDRVTVAQYF. Written as DNA, the CDR3 is TGTGCCAGCAGCCCGCTGGACCGAGTAACAGTAGCGCAGTATTTT.

This chain uses TRBV5-1 with TRBJ1-5; 9 bases align to TRBD1. Per germline, CDR1 SGHRS and CDR2 YFSETQ. V lost 4 bases to trimming and J lost 0 bases; unmatched junction nucleotides: 11. The CDR3 extends over 18 amino acids. In nucleotides, the CDR3 is TGCGCCAGCAGCACCGAGAGGACAGGGGAGGGTAGCAATCAGCCCCAGCATTTT. This sequence encodes CASSTERTGEGSNQPQHF.

The rearrangement joins TRBV3-1 to TRBJ2-5, with D possibly being TRBD1 or TRBD2 (5 bases each). Germline V gene sequence: CDR1 LGHDT, CDR2 YNNKEL (reference sequence). The V end lost 0 bases, the J end lost 5 bases, and 16 bases lay between the germline ends. This CDR3 contains 16 residues. CDR3 sequence (DNA): TGTGCCAGCAGCCAAGATCTCCAGGGAACGGGGGAGACCCAGTACTTC. Translated: CASSQDLQGTGETQYF.

This clonotype has a single count. Germline and junction disagree at one end, which may indicate a read error. The chain employs TRBV7-2 and TRBJ1-5; D perhaps matches TRBD1 (5 bases). CDR1 and CDR2 from the germline V gene are SGHTA and FQGNSA. This CDR3 has 14 residues. CDR3 sequence reads: CVSSPGVSNQPQHF. The CDR3 coding sequence is TGTGTCAGCAGCCCGGGGGTTAGCAATCAGCCCCAGCATTTT.

The chain combines TRBV7-9 with TRBJ2-7, with D maybe TRBD2 (6 bases). There are 13 residues in the CDR3. Germline V lookup: CDR1 SEHNR, CDR2 FQNEAQ (reference sequence). Trimming pared 2 bases from V and 10 bases from J, leaving 15 bases between. The CDR3 DNA reads TGTGCCAGCAGCTTATTTTCGGGAGCGGATCAGTACTTC. As protein: CASSLFSGADQYF.

This chain joins TRBV10-3 and TRBJ1-5; a possible D gene is TRBD1 (5 bases). The germline V and J ends were trimmed by 3 bases and 6 bases, with 12 bases remaining between them. This CDR3 is built from 14 residues. CDR1 and CDR2 (germline): ENHRY, SYGVKD. This CDR3 reads CAISEEGLVQPQHF. The CDR3 nucleotides are TGTGCCATCAGTGAAGAGGGGCTGGTTCAGCCCCAGCATTTT.

On this clonotype itself: The DNA is omitted, as the CDR3 cannot be located on it reliably, and the CDR3 follows TCRdb's listing. The chain carries TRBV11-2 and TRBJ1-6. The CDR3 has 18 residues if both end residues are counted. The germline V gene encodes CDR1 SGHAT and CDR2 FQNNGV. CDR3 loop: CASSLAFGSGSYNSPLHF.

Only a few counts were recorded for this clonotype. CDR3 residues: CASSKETSAGDTQYF. The CDR3 nucleotides read TGCGCCAGCAGCAAGGAGACTAGTGCGGGGGATACGCAGTATTTT. The V and J genes are TRBV5-1 and TRBJ2-3, with D maybe TRBD2 (6 bases). The CDR3 extends over 15 amino acids. V dropped 4 bases and J dropped 6 bases, with 18 bases sitting between them. From germline, CDR1 is SGHRS and CDR2 YFSETQ.

V and J are TRBV7-9 and TRBJ2-3; 11 bases are a match to TRBD2. The ends lost 5 bases at V and 0 bases at J; junction bases unmatched: 10. The CDR3 totals 18 residues. Germline values: CDR1 SEHNR, CDR2 FQNEAQ (reference sequence). The CDR3 loop reads CASSLELAGVTSTDTQYF. The CDR3 DNA follows: TGTGCCAGCAGCCTTGAACTAGCGGGGGTTACTAGCACAGATACGCAGTATTTT.

This sequence joins TRBV5-1 and TRBJ1-2, with 9 bases aligning to TRBD1. V trimming: 0 bases; J trimming: 4 bases; junction bases outside the gene matches: 4. The germline V gene encodes CDR1 SGHRS and CDR2 YFSETQ. The CDR3 sequence is 15 residues long. The CDR3 coding sequence is TGCGCCAGCAGCTTGGTTGGGACAGGGATCTATGGCTACACCTTC. Its translation is CASSLVGTGIYGYTF.

This chain connects TRBV20-1 to TRBJ1-4; D is unresolved. V shed 6 bases and J shed 7 bases, with 18 bases lying between them. Germline values: CDR1 DFQATT, CDR2 SNEGSKA (reference sequence). The CDR3 is made up of 14 amino acids. The CDR3 DNA reads TGCAGTGCCCCACGGGAGGGTTGGGGTGAAAAACTGTTTTTT. Its protein is CSAPREGWGEKLFF.